Here is one T cell receptor beta chain with its context. The antigen is not known. This sample includes further DNA sequences coding for the same CDR3. Stated treatment: some 20 received Ad26.COV2.S at low or high dose, single or two shots; roughly five received placebo; per-sample allocation not given. Sampling was done on day 63 after the first vaccine or placebo injection. Assay: immunoSEQ multiplex PCR; the TCRdb copy retains only in-frame clones and omits some. The data show hundreds of thousands of clones, with 70% to 90% seen just once and 1.5% held by the top ten. Germline V gives CDR1 LNHNV, CDR2 YYDKDF (reference sequence). CDR3 length: 15 amino acids. Unmatched junction bases numbered 4, after V lost 2 bases and J lost 2 bases. The source of the sample is a study of Ad26.COV2.S vaccination and SARS-CoV-2 variants. On the study more broadly: The Ad26.COV2.S arm of the COV1001 trial was where the donor was placed. Donor got 5x10^10 or 1x10^11 viral particles of Ad26.COV2.S.

Study conclusions and caveats: Vaccine recipients surpassed placebo recipients in spike-specific TCR breadth.

The chain employs TRBV15 and TRBJ2-7; 9 bases align to TRBD1. The clonotype comes from a person between 18 and 59 years old who received the Ad26.COV2.S COVID-19 vaccine or a placebo. The input for sequencing was peripheral blood, taken in a trial of Ad26.COV2.S vaccine versus placebo. CDR3 amino acids: CATSRTGTGTYEQYF. DNA for the CDR3: TGTGCCACCAGCAGAACCGGGACAGGGACCTACGAGCAGTACTTC.